This T cell receptor (beta chain) came from a study of blood T cell repertoires in COVID-19. Overall study: The study drew acute and convalescent COVID-19 samples from the United States, Italy and Spain. The cDNA or gDNA used as material had been derived from T cells, B-cell-depleted T cells, or PBMCs.

Authors' processing steps: Quantification of nucleated cells was approximated via reference gene primer amplification. Repertoires were generated with immunoSEQ multiplex PCR, while TCRdb's copy carries only in-frame clones and drops some. Clone size and the V and J calls come from that table; the DNA yielded D and trimming. The table shows around 140,000 clones, with 70% to 90% occurring only once. Germline loops: CDR1 MNHEY, CDR2 SMNVEV (reference sequence). The CDR3 loop spans 13 amino acids. V gave up 5 bases and J gave up 2 bases, with 9 bases separating them. This receptor was taken from a human donor with acute or convalescent COVID-19. The donor label of this sample is uncertain. The chain couples TRBV27 to TRBJ1-1; possible D gene TRBD1, 5 bases. Sequencing input: peripheral blood. The CDR3 protein is CASSKTVNTEAFF. CDR3 coding DNA: TGTGCCAGCAGTAAGACAGTAAACACTGAAGCTTTCTTT.